This paragraph reports one T cell receptor beta chain. This record belongs to a study of T cell responses to AZD1222 COVID-19 vaccine. V was cut by 5 bases and J by 3 bases, with 4 bases left in between. The length of the CDR3 is 11 residues. CDR1 and CDR2 (germline): DFQATT, SNEGSKA (reference sequence). Using immunoSEQ multiplex PCR, the repertoire was profiled, and TCRdb retains in-frame clones only, with some absent. Of about 130,000 clones listed, around 90% are singletons. This sequence originates from an adult who received the AZD1222 COVID-19 vaccine. The specimen was peripheral blood, collected 28 days after the second AZD1222 dose. The chain recombines TRBV20-1 with TRBJ1-4; D remains ambiguous. The CDR3 DNA is TGCAGTGCTGAGGCTAATGAAAAACTGTTTTTT. This codes for CSAEANEKLFF.